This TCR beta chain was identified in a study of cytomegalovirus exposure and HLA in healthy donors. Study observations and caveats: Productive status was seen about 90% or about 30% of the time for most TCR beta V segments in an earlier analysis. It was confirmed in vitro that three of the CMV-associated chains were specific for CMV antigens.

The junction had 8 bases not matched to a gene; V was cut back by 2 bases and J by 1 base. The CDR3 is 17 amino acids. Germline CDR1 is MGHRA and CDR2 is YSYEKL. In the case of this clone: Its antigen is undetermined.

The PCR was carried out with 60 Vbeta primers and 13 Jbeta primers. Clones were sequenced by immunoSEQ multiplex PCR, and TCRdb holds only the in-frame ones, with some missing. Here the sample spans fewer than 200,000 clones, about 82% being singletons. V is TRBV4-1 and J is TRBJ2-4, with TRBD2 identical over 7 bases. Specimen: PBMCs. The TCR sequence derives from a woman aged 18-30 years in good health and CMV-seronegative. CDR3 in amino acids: CASSQPTVGGAKNIQYF. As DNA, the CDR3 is TGCGCCAGCAGCCAACCGACGGTGGGGGGGGCCAAAAACATTCAGTACTTC.